This T cell receptor beta chain was recorded in a study of low-dose radiotherapy and immunotherapy resistance in tumors. As for the study in general: Intravenously given cyclophosphamide 200 mg/m2 followed a two-week schedule that placed each dose one day before radiation and immunotherapy.

The V gene's germline CDR1 is SSHAT and CDR2 FNYEAQ (reference sequence). CDR3 size: 15 residues. The table lists this clonotype with many counts. The junction and the germline gene differ at one end; a read error may be behind it. TRAV- and TRBV-specific primers, spanning alpha and beta chains, primed first-strand cDNA. PCR amplification of the TCRs was performed with Phusion for 20 PCR cycles, and it relied on a constant-region primer together with a V-primer adapter. TCRdb passed the reads through MiXCR, listing each CDR3 protein once. This table has around 80,000 distinct CDR3 sequences, approximately 17% appearing once. The time point is: before trial treatment. Donors were given nivolumab, ipilimumab, aspirin, low-dose cyclophosphamide and low-dose radiotherapy.

The receptor was derived from a male donor with prostate cancer. Sequences were derived from PBMCs, sampled before treatment. This sequence joins TRBV7-7 and TRBJ2-5, with 7 positions matching TRBD2. The CDR3 DNA reads as TGTGCTAGCAGCTTAGCTAGCGGAGCGCAAGAGACCCAGTACTTC. This translates into CASSLASGAQETQYF.